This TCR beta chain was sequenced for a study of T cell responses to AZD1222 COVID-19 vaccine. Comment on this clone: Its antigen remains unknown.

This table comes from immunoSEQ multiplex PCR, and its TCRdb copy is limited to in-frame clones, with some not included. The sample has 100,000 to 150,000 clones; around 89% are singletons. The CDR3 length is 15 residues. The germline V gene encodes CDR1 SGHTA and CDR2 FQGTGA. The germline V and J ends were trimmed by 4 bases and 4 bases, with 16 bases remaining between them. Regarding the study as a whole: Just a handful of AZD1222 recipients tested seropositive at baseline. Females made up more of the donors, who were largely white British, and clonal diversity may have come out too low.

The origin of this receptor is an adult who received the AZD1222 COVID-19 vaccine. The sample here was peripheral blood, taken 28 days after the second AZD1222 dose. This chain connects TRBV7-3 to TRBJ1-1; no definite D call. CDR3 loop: CASSSDGTKFTEAFF. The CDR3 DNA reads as TGTGCCAGCAGCTCCGACGGTACAAAATTCACTGAAGCTTTCTTT.